The rows below give T cell receptor beta chains drawn from one sample of a study of cytotoxic CD8 clonotypes in ibrutinib-treated CLL. Libraries were prepared by immunoSEQ multiplex PCR; TCRdb keeps only in-frame clonotypes and omits some of them. The sample has roughly 160,000 clones; about 80% are singletons. This sample comprised PBMCs, obtained after 12 months of ibrutinib treatment. The receptors here all came from a human donor with chronic lymphocytic leukemia. Each CDR3 is given without its conserved first and last residue. Each record gives: J gene, V gene, CDR3 protein.

TRBJ2-5 | TRBV6-1 | ASSEQGSGETQY
TRBJ2-7 | TRBV29-1 | SVVPGGQPPLEQY
TRBJ2-1 | TRBV11-1 | ASSSSSGNVNEQF
TRBJ2-7 | TRBV7-2 | ASSPWGGPASYEQY
TRBJ1-1 | TRBV5-1 | ASSLTTGKLLNTEAF
TRBJ1-5 | TRBV19 | ASRVGGTPNQPQH
TRBJ2-1 | TRBV5-1 | ASSLPRVSDNEQF
TRBJ2-3 | TRBV20-1 | SASQDGTQY
TRBJ2-7 | TRBV4-3 | ASSQLFSLTPGQSYEQY
TRBJ1-4 | TRBV27 | ASSFRVGGEKLF
TRBJ1-5 | TRBV7-3 | ASSRDRNQPQH
TRBJ1-5 | TRBV7-9 | ASSLSSGGNQPQH
TRBJ2-2 | TRBV7-9 | ASSPRQFGGTGELF
TRBJ1-1 | TRBV7-9 | ASSLEQQGVTEAF
TRBJ2-7 | TRBV30 | AWMRGGTGATYEQY
TRBJ2-3 | TRBV28 | ASSHAGGTVGTDTQY
TRBJ2-3 | TRBV10-3 | AISESTESTDTQY
TRBJ2-2 | TRBV10-3 | AISERGETGELF
TRBJ2-2 | TRBV6-5 | ASSYRGTGGTGELF
TRBJ1-1 | TRBV28 | ASSPAGRTNTEAF
TRBJ2-2 | TRBV30 | AWNWDPTGELF
TRBJ2-2 | TRBV18 | ASSPLAGGNTGELF
TRBJ1-2 | TRBV28 | ASSLRKGNGYT
TRBJ2-5 | TRBV5-1 | ASSPGPGREETQY
TRBJ1-3 | TRBV29-1 | SVETGNTIY
TRBJ2-5 | TRBV5-4 | ASSLGGTQETQY
TRBJ1-2 | TRBV15 | ATSRFFRDGYT
TRBJ2-3 | TRBV9 | ASSVRTSTDTQY
TRBJ2-7 | TRBV6-5 | ASSYKGGGYYEQY
TRBJ2-7 | TRBV6-6 | ASSPEWGSRSYEQY
TRBJ2-7 | TRBV28 | ASSKQRYEQY
TRBJ2-3 | TRBV28 | ASSLPNADTQY
TRBJ2-1 | TRBV2 | ASSADRGSIF
TRBJ2-7 | TRBV11-2 | ASRGRQGPWEQY
TRBJ2-7 | TRBV19 | ASTEGTQFGEQY
TRBJ1-3 | TRBV7-2 | ASSLARVNSGNTIY
TRBJ2-5 | TRBV7-9 | ASSFTRTSGQETQY
TRBJ2-7 | TRBV7-3 | ASSSSGLSYEQY
TRBJ2-7 | TRBV5-1 | ASSARDSYEQY
TRBJ1-5 | TRBV28 | ASSLRVGQGLSNQTQH
TRBJ2-3 | TRBV9 | ASSVGGGRYTDTQY
TRBJ1-2 | TRBV5-1 | ASTGYGGNYGYT
TRBJ2-7 | TRBV11-2 | ASRRRGGSYEQY
TRBJ2-7 | TRBV18 | ASSRSARDEQY
TRBJ2-3 | TRBV4-1 | ASSQYRGAGDTQY